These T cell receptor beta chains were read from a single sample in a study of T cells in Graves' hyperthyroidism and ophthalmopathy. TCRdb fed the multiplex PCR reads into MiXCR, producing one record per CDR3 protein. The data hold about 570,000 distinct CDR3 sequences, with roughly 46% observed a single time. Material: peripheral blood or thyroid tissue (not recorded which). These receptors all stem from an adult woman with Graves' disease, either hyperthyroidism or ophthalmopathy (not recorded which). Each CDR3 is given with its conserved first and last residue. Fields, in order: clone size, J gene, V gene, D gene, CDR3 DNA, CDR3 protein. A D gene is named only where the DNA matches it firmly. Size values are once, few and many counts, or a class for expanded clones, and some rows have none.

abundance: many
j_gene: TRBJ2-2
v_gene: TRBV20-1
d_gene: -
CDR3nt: TGCAGTGCTAGTCGAGCCAACACCGGGGAGCTGTTTTTT
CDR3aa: CSASRANTGELFF

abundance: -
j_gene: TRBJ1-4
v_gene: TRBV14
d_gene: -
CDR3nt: TGTGCCAGCAGCCTTCCCGCAACTAATGAAAAACTGTTTTTT
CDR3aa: CASSLPATNEKLFF

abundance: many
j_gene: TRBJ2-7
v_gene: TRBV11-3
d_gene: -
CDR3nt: TGTGCCAGCAGCCGGGGGCGTGGCGAGCAGTACTTC
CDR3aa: CASSRGRGEQYF

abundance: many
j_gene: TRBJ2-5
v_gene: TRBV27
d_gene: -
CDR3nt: TGTGCCAGCAGTTTATCCTGGAAAGAGACCCAGTACTTC
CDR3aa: CASSLSWKETQYF

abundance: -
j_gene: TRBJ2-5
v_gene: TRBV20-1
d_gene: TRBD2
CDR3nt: TGCAGTGCTAGTGGGACTAGCGGGAGAGGTGAGACCCAGTACTTC
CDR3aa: CSASGTSGRGETQYF

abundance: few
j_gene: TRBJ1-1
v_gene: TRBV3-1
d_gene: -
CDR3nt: TGTGCCAGCAGCCAGATGGACAGGAACACTGAAGCTTTCTTT
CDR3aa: CASSQMDRNTEAFF

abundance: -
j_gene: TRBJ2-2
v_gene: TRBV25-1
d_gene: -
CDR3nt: TGTGCCAGCTTAGGGTTGGACACCGGGGAGCTGTTTTTT
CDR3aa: CASLGLDTGELFF

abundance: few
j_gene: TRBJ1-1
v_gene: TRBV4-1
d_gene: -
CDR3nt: TGCGCCAGCAGCCAAGAGCCGGGAGGGAGGAACACTGAAGCTTTCTTT
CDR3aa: CASSQEPGGRNTEAFF

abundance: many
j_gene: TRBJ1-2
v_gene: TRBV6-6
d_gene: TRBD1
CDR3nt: TGTGCCAGCAGTTACGCCGGGACAGGTTTCCAATTAGGAGGCTACACCTTC
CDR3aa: CASSYAGTGFQLGGYTF

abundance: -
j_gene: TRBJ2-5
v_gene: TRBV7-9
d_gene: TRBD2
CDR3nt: TGTGCCAGCAGGGGACGGACTAGCGGGAGAGTGGAGACCCAGTACTTC
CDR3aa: CASRGRTSGRVETQYF

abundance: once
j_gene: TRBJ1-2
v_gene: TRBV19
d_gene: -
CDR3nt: TGTGCCAGTAGTCCCGGAGGCGTTGGCTACACCTTC
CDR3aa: CASSPGGVGYTF

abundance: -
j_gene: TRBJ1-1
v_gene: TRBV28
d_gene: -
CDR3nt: TGTGCCAGCAGTTTACCCCTTAGATCCAGGGTATCGATGCCGTCCACTGAAGCTTTCTTT
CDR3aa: CASSLPLRSRVSMPSTEAFF

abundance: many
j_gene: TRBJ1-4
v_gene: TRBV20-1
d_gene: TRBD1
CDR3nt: TGCAGTGCTAGTGACGGGACAGACCATGAAAAACTGTTTTTT
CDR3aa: CSASDGTDHEKLFF

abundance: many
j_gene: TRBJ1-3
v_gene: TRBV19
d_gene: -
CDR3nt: TGTGCCAGTAACCCCGGCCCGGGAAACACCATATATTTT
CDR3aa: CASNPGPGNTIYF

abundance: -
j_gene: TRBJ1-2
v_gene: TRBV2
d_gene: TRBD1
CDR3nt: TGTGCCAGCAGCCACCCGGGACAGCTAAATGGCTACACCTTC
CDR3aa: CASSHPGQLNGYTF

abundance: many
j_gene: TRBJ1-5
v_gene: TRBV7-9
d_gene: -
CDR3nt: TGTGCCAGCAGCTTAGGGGGGGCAGGGCCTACAAGCAATCAGCCCCAGCATTTT
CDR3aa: CASSLGGAGPTSNQPQHF

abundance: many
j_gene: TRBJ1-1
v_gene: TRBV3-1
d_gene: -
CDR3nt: TGTGCCAGCAGCCCGCCGGCCGGGGAAGCTTTCTTT
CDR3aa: CASSPPAGEAFF

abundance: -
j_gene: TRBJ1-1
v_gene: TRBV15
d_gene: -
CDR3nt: TGTGCCACCAGCGGACCGAGCGGGACTGAAGCTTTCTTT
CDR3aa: CATSGPSGTEAFF

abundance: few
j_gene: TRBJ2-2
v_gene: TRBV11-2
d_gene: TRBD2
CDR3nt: TGTGCCACCGCCCCAGCGGGAGGGCGGTCCGGGGAGCTGTTTTTT
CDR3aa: CATAPAGGRSGELFF

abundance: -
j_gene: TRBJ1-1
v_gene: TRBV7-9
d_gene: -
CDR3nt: TGTGCCAGCAGCTTAGGACGCGCTTTCTTT
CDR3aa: CASSLGRAFF

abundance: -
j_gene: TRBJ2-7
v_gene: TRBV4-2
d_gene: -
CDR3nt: TGTGCCAGCAGCCAAGATGTAACGGAGCGGATTTTCTCCTACGAGCAGTACTTC
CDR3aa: CASSQDVTERIFSYEQYF

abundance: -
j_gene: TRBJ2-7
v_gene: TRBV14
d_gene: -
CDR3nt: TGTGCCAGCTCATTAGACAGTTCTGCCTACGAGCAGTACTTC
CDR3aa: CASSLDSSAYEQYF

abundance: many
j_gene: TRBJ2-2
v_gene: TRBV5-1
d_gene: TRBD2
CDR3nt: TGCGCCAGCACAGCGGGAGCCCTGCACGCCGGGGAGCTGTTTTTT
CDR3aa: CASTAGALHAGELFF

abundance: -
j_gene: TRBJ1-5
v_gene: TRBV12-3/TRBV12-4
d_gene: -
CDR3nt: TGTGCCAGCAGTTATGGGCCAGAGAGCAATCAGCCCCAGCATTTT
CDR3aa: CASSYGPESNQPQHF

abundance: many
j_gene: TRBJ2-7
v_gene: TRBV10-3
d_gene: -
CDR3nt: TGTGCCATCAGTGGGGACTCCTCCACCTACGAGCAGTACTTC
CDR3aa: CAISGDSSTYEQYF

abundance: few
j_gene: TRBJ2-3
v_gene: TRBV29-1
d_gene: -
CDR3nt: TGCAGCGTTGAAGATCACCCGATTAGCACAGATACGCAGTATTTT
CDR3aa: CSVEDHPISTDTQYF

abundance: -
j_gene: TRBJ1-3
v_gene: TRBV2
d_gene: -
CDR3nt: TGTGCCAGCAGTGATCGGAGGGGTTTGGGAACTGGAAACACCATATATTTT
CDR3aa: CASSDRRGLGTGNTIYF

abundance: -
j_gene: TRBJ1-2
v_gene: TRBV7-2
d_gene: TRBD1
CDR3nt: TGTGCCAGCAGTTATAGACAGGGGGGGATCTACGCCTTC
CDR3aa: CASSYRQGGIYAF

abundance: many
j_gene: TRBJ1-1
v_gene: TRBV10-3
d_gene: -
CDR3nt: TGTGCCATCAGTAAAGGACAGAGGAACACTGAAGCTTTCTTT
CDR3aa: CAISKGQRNTEAFF

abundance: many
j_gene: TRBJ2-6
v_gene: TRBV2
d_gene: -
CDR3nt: TGTGCCAGCGCCCTACGGGCCAACGTCCTGACTTTC
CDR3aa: CASALRANVLTF

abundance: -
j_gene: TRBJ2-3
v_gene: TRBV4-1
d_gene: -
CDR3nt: TGCGCCAGCAGCCAACCCTTTCAAACAGATACGCAGTATTTT
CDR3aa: CASSQPFQTDTQYF

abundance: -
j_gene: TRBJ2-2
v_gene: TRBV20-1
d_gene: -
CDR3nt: TGCAGTGCTAGCTGGACAACCGGGGAGCTGTTTTTT
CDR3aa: CSASWTTGELFF

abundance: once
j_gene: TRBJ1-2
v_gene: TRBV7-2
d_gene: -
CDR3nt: TGTGCCAGCAGCTTACCGGGTGGCGGCTACACCTTC
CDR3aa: CASSLPGGGYTF

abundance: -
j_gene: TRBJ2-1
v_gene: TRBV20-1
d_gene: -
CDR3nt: TGCAGTGCTAGAGTTGGCGCAGGGGTGGGGTTCTTC
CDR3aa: CSARVGAGVGFF

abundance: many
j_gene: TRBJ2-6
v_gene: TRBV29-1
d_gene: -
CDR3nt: TGCAGCGTTGGTACCTCCGGGGCCAACGTCCTGACTTTC
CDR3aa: CSVGTSGANVLTF

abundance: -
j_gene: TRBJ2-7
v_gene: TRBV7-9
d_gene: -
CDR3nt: TGCGCCAGCAGCCATTCGCTGGGTGCTAGCGCGACATACGAGCAGTACTTC
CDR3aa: CASSHSLGASATYEQYF

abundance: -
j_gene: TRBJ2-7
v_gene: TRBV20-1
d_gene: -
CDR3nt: TGCAGTGCTAGGCACTACTCCTACGAGCAGTACTTC
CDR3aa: CSARHYSYEQYF

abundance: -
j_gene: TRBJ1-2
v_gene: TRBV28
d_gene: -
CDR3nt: TGTGCCAGCAGTTTAGAGGTACGAGGCTACACCTTC
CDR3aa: CASSLEVRGYTF

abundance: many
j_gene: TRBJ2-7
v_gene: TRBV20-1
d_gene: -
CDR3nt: TGCAGTGCTAGAGAACTAGAGCAGTACTTC
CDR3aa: CSARELEQYF

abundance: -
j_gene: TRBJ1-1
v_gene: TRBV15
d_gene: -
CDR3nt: TGTGCCACCAGCAGAGATAGACAGATAGGGACTGAAGCTTTCTTT
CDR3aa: CATSRDRQIGTEAFF

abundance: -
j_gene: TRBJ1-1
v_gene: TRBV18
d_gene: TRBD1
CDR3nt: TGTGCCAGCTCACCTCAGACAGGGACGAACACTGAAGCTTTCTTT
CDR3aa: CASSPQTGTNTEAFF

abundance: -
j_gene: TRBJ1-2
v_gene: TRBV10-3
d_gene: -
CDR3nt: TGTGCCATCAACCTAGGGGGGACTAACTATGGCTACACCTTC
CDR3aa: CAINLGGTNYGYTF

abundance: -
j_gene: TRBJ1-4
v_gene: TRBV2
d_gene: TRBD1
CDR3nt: TGTGCCAGCAGTGATCAGGGGGGGGGCGAAAAACTGTTTTTT
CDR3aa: CASSDQGGGEKLFF

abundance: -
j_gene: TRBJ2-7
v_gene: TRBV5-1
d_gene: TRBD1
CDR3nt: TGCGCCAGCCGACCCGGGACAGGGCTTTACGAGCAGTACTTC
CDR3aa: CASRPGTGLYEQYF

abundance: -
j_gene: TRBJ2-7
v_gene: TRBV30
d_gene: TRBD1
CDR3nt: TGTGCCTGGAGTGAAGGACAGGGGCAATCCTACGAGCAGTACTTC
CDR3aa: CAWSEGQGQSYEQYF

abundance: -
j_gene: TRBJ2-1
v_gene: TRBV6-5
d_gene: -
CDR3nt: TGTGCCAGCAGTTACCTTATACGCCCGGGTGAGCAGTTCTTC
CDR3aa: CASSYLIRPGEQFF

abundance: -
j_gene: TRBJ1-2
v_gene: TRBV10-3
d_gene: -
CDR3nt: TGTGCCACCGGGAGTTCATCTTACGATGGCTACACCTTC
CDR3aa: CATGSSSYDGYTF

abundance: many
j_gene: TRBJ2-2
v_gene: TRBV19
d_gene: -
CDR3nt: TGTGCCAGTAGTAAGGTGAACACCGGGGAGCTGTTTTTT
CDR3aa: CASSKVNTGELFF

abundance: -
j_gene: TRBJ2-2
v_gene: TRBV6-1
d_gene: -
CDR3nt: TGTGCCAGCAGTTCCCGGAGGGCCGGGGAGCTGTTTTTT
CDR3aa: CASSSRRAGELFF

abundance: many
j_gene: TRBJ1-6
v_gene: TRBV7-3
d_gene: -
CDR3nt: TGTGCCAGCAGCTTAATGGTTGGGGTAAATTCACCCCTCCACTTT
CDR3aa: CASSLMVGVNSPLHF